The 16 T cell receptor beta chains reported below all come from one sample, sequenced in a study of T cell responses to AZD1222 COVID-19 vaccine. Assay used: immunoSEQ multiplex PCR; TCRdb lists only in-frame clones, some missing. The sample has some 100,000 clones, 87% seen once. This sample comprised peripheral blood, obtained 28 days after the second AZD1222 dose. These receptors came from an adult who received the AZD1222 COVID-19 vaccine.

This chain uses TRBV5-1 with TRBJ2-7, with D tentatively TRBD1 or TRBD2 (5 bases each). Germline V lookup: CDR1 SGHRS, CDR2 YFSETQ. V gave up 0 bases and J gave up 1 base, with 11 bases separating them. This CDR3 region has 15 residues. CDR3 region: CASSLVGTGSYEQYF. CDR3 nucleotide sequence: TGCGCCAGCAGCTTGGTTGGGACGGGTTCCTACGAGCAGTACTTC.

The rearrangement joins TRBV12-3 or TRBV12-4 to TRBJ1-1; D not resolved. CDR3 size: 12 residues. V lost 1 base and J 3 bases, leaving 3 bases between the germline ends. DNA for the CDR3: TGTGCCAGCAGTTTAGGTGACACTGAAGCTTTCTTT. Translation gives CASSLGDTEAFF.

The chain recombines TRBV5-8 with TRBJ1-1; 7 positions match TRBD1. CDR1 and CDR2 from the germline V gene are SGHTS and YDEGEE. The CDR3 has 15 amino acids. V shed 4 bases and J 2 bases; nucleotides not matched to a gene: 8. CDR3 coding DNA: TGTGCCAGCAGCCTGGGACAGAATTATAACACTGAAGCTTTCTTT. It specifies CASSLGQNYNTEAFF.

The chain links TRBV7-2 to TRBJ2-5; D not resolved. CDR1 and CDR2 (germline): SGHTA, FQGNSA. This CDR3 has 13 amino acids. Trimming removed 3 bases at V and 2 bases at J, with 7 bases between. In DNA form, the CDR3 reads TGTGCCAGCAGCTTCAACCGGCAAGAGACCCAGTACTTC. Translation: CASSFNRQETQYF.

The rearrangement uses TRBV5-1 and TRBJ1-2; D is undetermined. Trimming cost V 0 bases and J 6 bases, with 12 bases left between them. Per germline, CDR1 SGHRS and CDR2 YFSETQ. This CDR3 is 14 amino acids long. This CDR3 is CASSLAFSGNGYTF. The DNA of the CDR3 is TGCGCCAGCAGCTTGGCGTTCTCTGGGAATGGCTACACCTTC.

This clone was found a few times. The rearrangement uses TRBV7-3 and TRBJ2-7, with D perhaps matching TRBD1 (6 bases). V was pared by 5 bases and J by 2 bases, with 13 bases between. Germline CDR1 reads SGHTA; CDR2 reads FQGTGA. This CDR3 has 14 amino acids. CDR3: CASSPGDTPYEQYF. The CDR3 region has the DNA TGTGCCAGCAGCCCTGGGGACACCCCCTACGAGCAGTACTTC.

This chain joins TRBV11-2 and TRBJ2-5; 7 bases map to TRBD1. Losses at the gene ends were 0 bases for V and 7 bases for J; bases not matched to a gene: 11. Germline CDR1 SGHAT, CDR2 FQNNGV. The CDR3 is 16 residues long. CDR3 coding DNA: TGTGCCAGCAGCTTAGATTCGACAGGGTATACTGGGACCCAGTACTTC. This gives the protein CASSLDSTGYTGTQYF.

This clone was counted only a few times. The chain employs TRBV12-5 and TRBJ2-5; 14 bases map to TRBD2. V trimming: 1 base; J trimming: 5 bases; junction bases outside the gene matches: 0. This CDR3 comprises 15 residues. From germline, CDR1 is LGHNT and CDR2 FRNRAP. The CDR3 is CASGLGLAGGETQYF. CDR3 DNA sequence: TGTGCTAGTGGTTTGGGACTAGCGGGAGGGGAGACCCAGTACTTC.

This sequence joins TRBV7-3 and TRBJ2-1, with 7 bases fitting TRBD2. The V and J ends lost 5 bases and 5 bases, in that order; junction bases with no gene match: 6. This CDR3 comprises 14 residues. CDR1 and CDR2 from the germline V gene are SGHTA and FQGTGA. The CDR3 nucleotides read TGTGCCAGCAGCCCTGGGGACTACAACAATGAGCAGTTCTTC. This translates into CASSPGDYNNEQFF. Combining the CDR3 with reference TRBV7-3 and TRBJ2-1 gives the whole variable domain GAGVSQTPSNKVTEKGKYVELRCDPISGHTALYWYRQSLGQGPEFLIYFQGTGAADDSGLPNDRFFAVRPEGSVSTLKIQRTERGDSAVYLCASSPGDYNNEQFFGPGTRLTVL.

The chain uses TRBV6-5 and TRBJ1-2, with a weak D call TRBD1 (6 bases). The CDR3 extends over 15 amino acids. Germline CDR1 reads MNHEY; CDR2 reads SVGAGI. The ends were cut back, 10 bases at V and 3 bases at J, with 21 bases in the middle. CDR3 protein: CATTRSGAPYYGYTF. The CDR3 DNA reads as TGTGCCACCACACGATCAGGGGCCCCTTACTATGGCTACACCTTC.

The gene calls are TRBV5-6 and TRBJ1-4; 7 bases agree with TRBD1. The germline V gene encodes CDR1 SGHDT and CDR2 YYEEEE. V gave up 1 base and J gave up 6 bases; unmatched junction bases: 6. CDR3 length: 15 amino acids. CDR3 coding DNA: TGTGCCAGCAGCTTGCTCAGGGGGTACGATGAAAAACTGTTTTTT. This gives the protein CASSLLRGYDEKLFF.

V is TRBV5-6 and J is TRBJ1-1; D not certain. CDR1 and CDR2 from the germline V gene are SGHDT and YYEEEE. The CDR3 has 14 residues. V lost 0 bases and J lost 1, with 7 bases in between. The CDR3 sequence: CASSLVSGNTEAFF. The CDR3 DNA is TGTGCCAGCAGCTTGGTGTCAGGGAACACTGAAGCTTTCTTT. Complete variable domain (other parts from reference TRBV5-6 and TRBJ1-1): DAGVTQSPTHLIKTRGQQVTLRCSPKSGHDTVSWYQQALGQGPQFIFQYYEEEERQRGNFPDRFSGHQFPNYSSELNVNALLLGDSALYLCASSLVSGNTEAFFGQGTRLTVV.

A single count supports this clone. The chain recombines TRBV5-1 with TRBJ2-5; D ambiguous. V lost 4 bases to trimming and J lost 1 base, with 14 bases between them. CDR3 size: 15 residues. The germline gives CDR1 SGHRS, CDR2 YFSETQ. CDR3 DNA sequence: TGCGCCAGCAGCACAAACGACCTGCCCCAAGAGACCCAGTACTTC. It codes for CASSTNDLPQETQYF.

The J gene is TRBJ2-3, the V gene TRBV18, with TRBD2 identical over 9 bases. CDR3 length: 14 amino acids. Germline CDR1 reads KGHSH; CDR2 reads LQKENI. After removal of 4 bases from V and 2 bases from J, the junction contained 1 base not matched to a gene. CDR3 bases: TGTGCCAGCTCACTAGCGGGGGACACAGATACGCAGTATTTT. Translating gives CASSLAGDTDTQYF.

The V call is TRBV5-1, the J call TRBJ1-1; no clear D gene. The V gene lost 5 bases and the J gene lost 7 bases, with 24 bases spanning the gap. This CDR3 has 16 amino acids. Germline V gives CDR1 SGHRS, CDR2 YFSETQ. The CDR3: CASSQAGGAFPNEAFF. The CDR3 DNA sequence: TGCGCCAGCAGTCAGGCGGGCGGCGCGTTTCCCAATGAAGCTTTCTTT. The full variable domain, in which reference TRBV5-1 and TRBJ1-1 provide the parts outside the CDR3, is KAGVTQTPRYLIKTRGQQVTLSCSPISGHRSVSWYQQTPGQGLQFLFEYFSETQRNKGNFPGRFSGRQFSNSRSEMNVSTLELGDSALYLCASSQAGGAFPNEAFFGQGTRLTVV.

The chain has TRBV12-5 and TRBJ1-4, with a weak D call TRBD1 (6 bases). This CDR3 region has 18 residues. Deletions cut 1 base from V and 2 bases from J, with 17 bases between. The germline gives CDR1 LGHNT, CDR2 FRNRAP. The CDR3 DNA reads TGTGCTAGTGGTTTGGCCTCATACCAGGGGTTGACTAATGAAAAACTGTTTTTT. Translation gives CASGLASYQGLTNEKLFF.